Below are 11 T cell receptor beta chains sequenced from a single sample in a study of blood T cell repertoires in COVID-19. The data were produced by immunoSEQ multiplex PCR, yet TCRdb's version contains in-frame clones alone and is incomplete. The sample yields around 270,000 clones, 80% to 90% seen once. Sequencing was done on a sample of peripheral blood. Source of these receptors: a young man with acute or convalescent COVID-19.

V gene TRBV28 combines with J gene TRBJ2-5; TRBD2 matches 7 bases. Germline CDR1 MDHEN, CDR2 SYDVKM. This CDR3 comprises 13 residues. The trim removed 7 bases at V and 3 bases at J, leaving 5 bases unmatched. CDR3 in DNA: TGTGCCAGCACCTTGGGGGGGGAAGAGACCCAGTACTTC. This sequence encodes CASTLGGEETQYF.

The chain combines TRBV6-5 with TRBJ2-2, with D tentatively TRBD1 (7 bases). The CDR3 consists of 14 residues. Trimming took off 11 bases at V and 4 bases at J, with 17 bases between the two ends. CDR1 MNHEY and CDR2 SVGAGI come from the germline V gene. The CDR3 spells CAAGRQGVTGELFF. DNA of the CDR3: TGTGCCGCGGGAAGGCAGGGGGTCACCGGGGAGCTGTTTTTT.

This clone was detected once. The chain couples TRBV2 to TRBJ1-5, with 12 bases aligning to TRBD1. The V gene end was trimmed by 8 bases and the J gene end by 7 bases; junction bases not matched to a gene: 6. CDR3 size: 14 residues. Germline CDR1 is SNHLY and CDR2 is FYNNEI. The chain's CDR3 is CASGGTGGGQPQHF. The DNA for the CDR3 is TGTGCCAGCGGAGGGACAGGGGGCGGGCAGCCCCAGCATTTT. The full variable domain, its missing parts supplied by reference TRBV2 and TRBJ1-5, is EPEVTQTPSHQVTQMGQEVILRCVPISNHLYFYWYRQILGQKVEFLVSFYNNEISEKSEIFDDQFSVERPDGSNFTLKIRSTKLEDSAMYFCASGGTGGGQPQHFGDGTRLSIL.

The chain links TRBV18 to TRBJ2-1; 10 nucleotides align to TRBD2. V lost 3 bases, J lost 7 bases, and 9 bases stayed unmatched. This CDR3 has 16 amino acids. The V gene's germline CDR1 is KGHSH and CDR2 LQKENI. The DNA of the CDR3 is TGTGCCAGCTCACCTTCTCGAGCGGGGGGGCCGAATGAGCAGTTCTTC. Residues: CASSPSRAGGPNEQFF.

The J gene is TRBJ1-2, the V gene TRBV6-5; no clear D. Germline V CDR1 and CDR2: MNHEY, SVGAGI. This CDR3 region has 12 residues. Trimming removed 10 bases at V and 7 bases at J, with 16 bases between. The CDR3 DNA reads as TGTGCCATACGAGAGGGTTTTGGTGGCTACACCTTC. Its protein product is CAIREGFGGYTF.

The table lists this clone with a count of one. The chain carries TRBV6-6 and TRBJ1-2; tentative D call: TRBD1 (5 bases). Germline CDR1 is MNHNY and CDR2 is SVGAGI (reference sequence). The CDR3 is made up of 12 amino acids. Trimming shortened V by 4 bases and J by 3 bases, and 6 bases separated the two germline ends. DNA of the CDR3: TGTGCCAGCAGTTCGGGGGACTATGGCTACACCTTC. It codes for CASSSGDYGYTF.

This chain joins TRBV18 and TRBJ2-1; 12 bases fit TRBD2. V gave up 3 bases and J gave up 5 bases; unmatched junction bases: 5. This CDR3 spans 16 amino acids. Germline loops: CDR1 KGHSH, CDR2 LQKENI. CDR3 residues: CASSPPTSGRHNEQFF. CDR3 coding DNA: TGTGCCAGCTCACCCCCTACTAGCGGGAGGCACAATGAGCAGTTCTTC.

This chain connects TRBV7-2 to TRBJ2-7, with 9 bases fitting TRBD2. In germline, CDR1 is SGHTA, CDR2 FQGNSA. Losses at the gene ends were 2 bases for V and 0 bases for J; bases not matched to a gene: 2. The CDR3 contains 15 residues. The CDR3 is CASSLSGGRSYEQYF. The CDR3 coding sequence is TGTGCCAGCAGCTTAAGCGGGGGGCGCTCCTACGAGCAGTACTTC.

V is TRBV9 and J is TRBJ1-3; 7 bases are shared with TRBD1. This CDR3 has 17 amino acids. Germline CDR1 reads SGDLS; CDR2 reads YYNGEE. The trim removed 2 bases at V and 0 bases at J, leaving 8 bases unmatched. Written as DNA, the CDR3 is TGTGCCAGCAGCGTCCTTGATGGGACAGTCTCTGGAAACACCATATATTTT. It yields the protein CASSVLDGTVSGNTIYF.

This clone came up once. The V call is TRBV10-1, the J call TRBJ2-3; D remains ambiguous. Per germline, CDR1 WNHNN and CDR2 SYGVQD (reference sequence). Trimming took off 3 bases at V and 3 bases at J, with 7 bases between the two ends. The CDR3 is made up of 13 amino acids. The CDR3 DNA reads as TGCGCCAGCAGTGAACGGGTGACAGATACGCAGTATTTT. Its translation is CASSERVTDTQYF.

The J gene is TRBJ2-7, the V gene TRBV27, with D possibly TRBD2 on 5 matching bases. V lost 4 bases and J lost 2, with 9 bases in between. CDR3 length: 13 residues. Germline V gene sequence: CDR1 MNHEY, CDR2 SMNVEV (reference sequence). The CDR3 is CASSYGVTYEQYF. CDR3 DNA sequence: TGTGCCAGCAGTTACGGGGTTACCTACGAGCAGTACTTC.